The T cell receptor (beta chain) described here comes from a study of beta chain features in type 1 diabetes. Regarding the study as a whole: Shorter TCRB CDR3s, moderately but significantly so, were found in Type 1 diabetes patients in all four CD4+ subsets.

Expressed TCRB transcripts were sequenced because the entire RNA isolate underwent reverse transcription. The method was immunoSEQ multiplex PCR; TCRdb's version includes in-frame clones alone and lacks a portion of them. The sample contains hundreds of thousands of clones, about a sixth of which appear only once. The CDR3 is 16 residues long. Per germline, CDR1 LNHDA and CDR2 SQIVND (reference sequence). With 1 base removed from V and 7 bases from J, the gap between germline ends came to 19 bases. Comment on this clone: Its antigen is undetermined.

This receptor was taken from a woman aged 18-29 years in good health. The chain joins TRBV19 to TRBJ2-5; TRBD2 is a possible D gene (5 bases). Material: naive CD4+ T cells from blood. Here the CDR3 reads CASSIASNSLGATQYF. In DNA form, the CDR3 reads TGTGCCAGTAGTATAGCATCGAACAGCTTGGGAGCGACCCAGTACTTC.